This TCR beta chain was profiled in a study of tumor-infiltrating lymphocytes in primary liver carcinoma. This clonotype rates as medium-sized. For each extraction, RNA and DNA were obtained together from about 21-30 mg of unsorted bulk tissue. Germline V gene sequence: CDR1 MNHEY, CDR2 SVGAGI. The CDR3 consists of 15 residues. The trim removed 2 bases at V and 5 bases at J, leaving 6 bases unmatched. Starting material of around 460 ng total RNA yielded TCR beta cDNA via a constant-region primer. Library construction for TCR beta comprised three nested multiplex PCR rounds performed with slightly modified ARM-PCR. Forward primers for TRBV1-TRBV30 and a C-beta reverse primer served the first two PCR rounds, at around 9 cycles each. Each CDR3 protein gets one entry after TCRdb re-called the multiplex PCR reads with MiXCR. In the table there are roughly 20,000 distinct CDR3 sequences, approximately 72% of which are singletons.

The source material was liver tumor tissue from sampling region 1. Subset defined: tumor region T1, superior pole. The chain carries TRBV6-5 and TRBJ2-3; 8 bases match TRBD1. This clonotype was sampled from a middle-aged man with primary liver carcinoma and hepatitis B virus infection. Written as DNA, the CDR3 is TGTGCCAGCAGTTACGGGCAGGGGGCGGGAGATACGCAGTATTTT. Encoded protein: CASSYGQGAGDTQYF.